The source of this T cell receptor beta chain is a study of shared clonotypes between healthy human individuals. The CDR3 is 15 amino acids. V trimming: 5 bases; J trimming: 3 bases; junction bases outside the gene matches: 10. Germline V gives CDR1 SGHAT, CDR2 FQNNGV. Assay used: immunoSEQ multiplex PCR; TCRdb lists only in-frame clones, some missing. The table has under 1,900,000 clones, just under 99% seen once; the top ten hold roughly 0.35%. This receptor was taken from a young man in good health. The rearrangement links TRBV11-2 to TRBJ2-7; 7 bases agree with TRBD1. The source material was naive CD4+ T cells sorted from blood. Subset here: CD45RA+ positively selected. CDR3 sequence reads: CASSTTGTAVYEQYF. The CDR3 nucleotides are TGTGCCAGCAGCACCACCGGGACAGCCGTCTACGAGCAGTACTTC.